The entry below gives a single TCR beta chain sequence along with its context. This table comes from immunoSEQ multiplex PCR, and its TCRdb copy is limited to in-frame clones, with some not included. The sample consists of some 250,000 clones, 88% of them appearing once. The CDR3 length is 20 residues. CDR1 is SGDLS, CDR2 YYNGEE, per germline. Unmatched junction bases numbered 11, after V lost 2 bases and J lost 0 bases. The sample comes from a study of blood T cell repertoires in COVID-19. The TCR was taken from a woman in her twenties or thirties with acute or convalescent COVID-19. The rearrangement joins TRBV9 to TRBJ2-2, with 12 bases matching TRBD2. The source material was peripheral blood. The CDR3 protein is CASSVLAGGSRVANTGELFF. In DNA, the CDR3 is TGTGCCAGCAGCGTGCTAGCGGGAGGGAGTAGGGTCGCGAACACCGGGGAGCTGTTTTTT.